Described below is a single T cell receptor (beta chain) sequence and its context. Antigen specificity is unknown. Using a constant-region primer together with ProtoScript II reverse transcriptase, TCR beta cDNA was made from about 500 ng of total RNA. Investigators got TCR beta libraries out of three nested multiplex PCR rounds, done with slightly modified ARM-PCR. The first two PCR rounds used TRBV1-TRBV30 forward primers with a C-beta reverse primer, roughly 11 cycles each. A single record per CDR3 protein comes from TCRdb applying MiXCR to the multiplex PCR reads. The sample carries more than 150,000 distinct CDR3 sequences, 50% to 75% recorded once. The entry originates in a study of tumor-infiltrating lymphocytes in primary liver carcinoma. At the level of the study: Samples returned roughly 3.65 to 7.13 million productive TCRbeta reads each. Read depth did not differ significantly between tissue types.

Germline DNA was extracted too, while blood RNA derived from unsorted whole blood. The patients lived with chronic HBV infection and had not yet received any treatment. V shed 11 bases and J 6 bases; nucleotides not matched to a gene: 13. CDR1 and CDR2 (germline): MNHNY, SVGAGI (reference sequence). The CDR3 loop spans 14 amino acids. General observations from the study: Researchers found tumor-adjacent and tumor-blood pairs overlapped less than tumor region pairs.

This chain connects TRBV6-6 to TRBJ1-5, with TRBD1 matching 7 bases. This clonotype was obtained from a man aged 40-55 years with primary liver carcinoma and hepatitis B virus infection. Sequences were obtained from peripheral blood. The CDR3 region is CAGTGPGGGQPQHF. Here the CDR3 DNA reads TGTGCCGGCACCGGTCCAGGGGGAGGTCAGCCCCAGCATTTT.